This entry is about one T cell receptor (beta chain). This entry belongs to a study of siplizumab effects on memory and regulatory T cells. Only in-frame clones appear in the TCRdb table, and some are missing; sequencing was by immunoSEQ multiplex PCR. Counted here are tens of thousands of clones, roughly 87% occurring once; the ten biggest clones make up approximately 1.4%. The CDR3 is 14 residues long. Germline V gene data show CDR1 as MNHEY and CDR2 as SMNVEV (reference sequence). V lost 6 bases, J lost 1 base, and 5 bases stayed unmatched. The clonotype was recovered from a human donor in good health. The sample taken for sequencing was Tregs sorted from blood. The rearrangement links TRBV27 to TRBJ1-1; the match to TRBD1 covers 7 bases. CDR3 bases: TGTGCCAGCAGGCGAGGGGGCCCGAACACTGAAGCTTTCTTT. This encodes CASRRGGPNTEAFF.